This T cell receptor beta chain originates from a study of shared clonotypes between healthy human individuals. Findings and limits, study-wide: Enrolling few donors narrowed the genetic and exposure-history diversity that was represented.

Here immunoSEQ multiplex PCR was the method, and the copy in TCRdb shows in-frame clones only, minus some. The table records over 850,000 clones, 70% to 80% of them present only once. The CDR3 loop spans 18 amino acids. V lost 3 bases and J lost 3, with 22 bases in between. Germline V gives CDR1 SGDLS, CDR2 YYNGEE. As to this clone: Its target is not known.

This sequence originates from a young man in good health. Some clones in this sample may be carry-over from other donors' samples. The gene calls are TRBV9 and TRBJ2-1, with D perhaps TRBD2 (5 bases). The sequenced sample consisted of memory CD4+ T cells from PBMCs. Subset: CD45RA-negative fraction. Written as DNA, the CDR3 is TGTGCCAGCAGCGCCCTCCAGGTACACGGGGTCCGCTACAATGAGCAGTTCTTC. Its protein product is CASSALQVHGVRYNEQFF.